The 8 T cell receptor beta chains below were found in one sample sequenced in a study of OX40 agonist ivuxolimab in advanced cancers. Clones were read by immunoSEQ multiplex PCR, and TCRdb kept only the in-frame ones, dropping some. The sample includes over 75,000 clones, approximately 90% of them seen just once. The sequences come from CD4+ or CD8+ T cells sorted from blood, collected in a trial of the OX40 agonist ivuxolimab. The receptors shown here come from an adult with an advanced solid tumor such as melanoma, head and neck, liver or kidney cancer.

V is TRBV15 and J is TRBJ1-1; D perhaps matches TRBD1 (5 bases). The CDR3 length is 13 residues. CDR1 is LNHNV and CDR2 is YYDKDF in the germline V gene (reference sequence). V shed 4 bases and J shed 4 bases, with 10 bases lying between them. The CDR3 here is CATSTREVTEAFF. In DNA, the CDR3 is TGTGCCACCAGCACCAGGGAGGTCACTGAAGCTTTCTTT.

The chain is built from TRBV11-3 and TRBJ2-5; D is possibly TRBD2 (5 bases). CDR3 length equals 13 residues. Trimming stripped 3 bases from V and 5 bases from J, with 10 bases between. Germline V CDR1 and CDR2: SGHNT, YENEEA. The CDR3 spells CASSFRGSETQYF. In DNA, the CDR3 is TGTGCCAGCAGCTTTCGGGGTTCCGAGACCCAGTACTTC.

The chain is built from TRBV11-3 and TRBJ2-7, with TRBD1 matching over 7 bases. V lost 5 bases to trimming and J lost 4 bases; unmatched junction nucleotides: 11. Germline V lookup: CDR1 SGHNT, CDR2 YENEEA. The CDR3 totals 15 residues. This chain's CDR3 is CASSPQGDIPYEQYF. The CDR3, as DNA: TGTGCCAGCAGCCCCCAGGGGGACATCCCTTACGAGCAGTACTTC.

This clone has just a few counts. The CDR3 sequence: CASSIDGFNQPQHF. For the CDR3, the DNA is TGTGCCAGCAGCATCGACGGCTTCAATCAGCCCCAGCATTTT. The J gene is TRBJ1-5, the V gene TRBV28; no reliable D call. This CDR3 region has 14 residues. Trimming left V 6 bases short and J 3 bases short, with 12 bases between. CDR1 is MDHEN and CDR2 is SYDVKM in the germline V gene.

The chain uses TRBV6-1 and TRBJ1-2, with 12 bases that match TRBD1. J was trimmed by 5 bases and V by 6 bases; bases with no gene match: 7. Germline V CDR1 and CDR2: MNHNS, SASEGT. The CDR3 covers 15 residues. The CDR3 protein is CASSGGQGAGYGYTF. CDR3 bases: TGTGCCAGCAGCGGGGGACAGGGGGCTGGGTATGGCTACACCTTC.

The count of this clone is one. The rearrangement uses TRBV10-2 and TRBJ1-2, with D perhaps matching TRBD1 (6 bases). Germline V lookup: CDR1 WSHSY, CDR2 SAAADI. The ends were cut back, 5 bases at V and 6 bases at J, with 16 bases in the middle. This CDR3 contains 14 residues. CDR3 region: CASSTGQKRHGYTF. DNA for the CDR3: TGCGCCAGCAGTACGGGACAAAAAAGGCATGGCTACACCTTC.

On this clone: At one end, the junction sequence differs from germline, possibly due to a read error. J is TRBJ2-5 and V is TRBV7-7; a possible D gene is TRBD2 (7 bases). CDR3 length: 15 residues. CDR1 is SSHAT and CDR2 is FNYEAQ in the germline V gene (reference sequence). The CDR3 DNA reads as TGTGCTAGCAGCTTTTCCGGGGGGCCGGAGGAGACCCAGTACTTC. Protein sequence: CASSFSGGPEETQYF.

This sequence joins TRBV5-4 and TRBJ2-6, with D perhaps assigned TRBD1 or TRBD2 (6 bases each). With 2 bases removed from V and 2 bases from J, the gap between germline ends came to 11 bases. From germline, CDR1 is SGHNT and CDR2 YYREEE (reference sequence). The CDR3 is 16 amino acids. CDR3 nucleotide sequence: TGTGCCAGCAGCTTAGGAGGGGGACCTGGGGCCAACGTCCTGACTTTC. Encoded protein: CASSLGGGPGANVLTF.